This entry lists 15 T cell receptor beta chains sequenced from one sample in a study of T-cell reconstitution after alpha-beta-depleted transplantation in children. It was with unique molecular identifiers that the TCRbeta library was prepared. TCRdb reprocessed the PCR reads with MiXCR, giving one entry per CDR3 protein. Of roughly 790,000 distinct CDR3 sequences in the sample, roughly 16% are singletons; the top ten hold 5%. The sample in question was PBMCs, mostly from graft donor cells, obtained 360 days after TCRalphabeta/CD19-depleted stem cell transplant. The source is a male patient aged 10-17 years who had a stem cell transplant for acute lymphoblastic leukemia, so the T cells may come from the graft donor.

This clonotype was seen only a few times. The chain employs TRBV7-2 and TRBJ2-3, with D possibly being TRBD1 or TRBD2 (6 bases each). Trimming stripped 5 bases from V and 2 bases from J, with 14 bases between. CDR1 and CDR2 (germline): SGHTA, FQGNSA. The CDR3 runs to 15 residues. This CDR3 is CASSRRRGYTDTQYF. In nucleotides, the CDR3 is TGTGCCAGCAGCAGACGGAGGGGGTACACAGATACGCAGTATTTT.

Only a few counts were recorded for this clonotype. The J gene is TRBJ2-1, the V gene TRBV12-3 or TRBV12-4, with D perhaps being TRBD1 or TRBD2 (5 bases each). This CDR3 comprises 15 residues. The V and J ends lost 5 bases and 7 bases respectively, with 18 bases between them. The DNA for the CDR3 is TGTGCCAGCAGTCCAGACGGGGCCGTAAGTAATGAGCAGTTCTTC. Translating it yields CASSPDGAVSNEQFF.

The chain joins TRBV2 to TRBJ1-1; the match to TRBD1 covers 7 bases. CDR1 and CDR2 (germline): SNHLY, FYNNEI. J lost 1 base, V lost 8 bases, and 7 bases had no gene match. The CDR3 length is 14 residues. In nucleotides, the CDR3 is TGTGCCAGCCTGGGGGGGACAGAGAACACTGAAGCTTTCTTT. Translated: CASLGGTENTEAFF.

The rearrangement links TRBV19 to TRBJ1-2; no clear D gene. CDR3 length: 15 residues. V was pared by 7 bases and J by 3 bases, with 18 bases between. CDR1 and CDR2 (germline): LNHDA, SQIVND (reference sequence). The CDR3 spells CASNPRHQGDYGYTF. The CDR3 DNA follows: TGTGCCAGTAATCCGAGACACCAAGGCGACTATGGCTACACCTTC. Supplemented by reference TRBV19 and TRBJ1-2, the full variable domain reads DGGITQSPKYLFRKEGQNVTLSCEQNLNHDAMYWYRQDPGQGLRLIYYSQIVNDFQKGDIAEGYSVSREKKESFPLTVTSAQKNPTAFYLCASNPRHQGDYGYTFGSGTRLTVV.

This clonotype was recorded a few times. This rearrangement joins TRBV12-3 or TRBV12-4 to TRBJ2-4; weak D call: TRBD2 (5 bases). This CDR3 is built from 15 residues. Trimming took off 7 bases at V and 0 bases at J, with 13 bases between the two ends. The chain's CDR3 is CASKRARRAKNIQYF. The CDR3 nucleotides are TGTGCCAGCAAGAGGGCGAGGAGAGCCAAAAACATTCAGTACTTC.

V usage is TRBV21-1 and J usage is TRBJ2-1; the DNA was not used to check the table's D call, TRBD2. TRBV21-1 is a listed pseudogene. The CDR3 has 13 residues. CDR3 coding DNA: TGTGCCAGCAGCACGCGGGGGAGGGGTGAGCAGTTCTTC. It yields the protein CASSTRGRGEQFF.

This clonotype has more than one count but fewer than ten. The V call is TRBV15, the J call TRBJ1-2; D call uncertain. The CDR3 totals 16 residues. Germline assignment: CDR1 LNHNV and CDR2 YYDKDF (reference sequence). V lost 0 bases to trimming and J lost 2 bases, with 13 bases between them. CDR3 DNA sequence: TGTGCCACCAGCAGAGATTACGGGCCGGGGAACTATGGCTACACCTTC. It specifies CATSRDYGPGNYGYTF.

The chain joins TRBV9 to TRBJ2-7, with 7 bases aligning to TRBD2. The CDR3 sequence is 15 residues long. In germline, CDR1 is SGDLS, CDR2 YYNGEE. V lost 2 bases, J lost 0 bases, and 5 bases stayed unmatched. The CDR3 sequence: CASSVSSGPSYEQYF. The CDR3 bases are TGTGCCAGCAGCGTGTCTAGCGGACCCTCCTACGAGCAGTACTTC.

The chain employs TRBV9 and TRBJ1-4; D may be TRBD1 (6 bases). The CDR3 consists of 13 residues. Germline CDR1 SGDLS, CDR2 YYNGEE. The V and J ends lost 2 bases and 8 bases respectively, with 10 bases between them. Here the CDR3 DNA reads TGTGCCAGCAGCGTGGACAGTGGGGAAAAACTGTTTTTT. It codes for CASSVDSGEKLFF.

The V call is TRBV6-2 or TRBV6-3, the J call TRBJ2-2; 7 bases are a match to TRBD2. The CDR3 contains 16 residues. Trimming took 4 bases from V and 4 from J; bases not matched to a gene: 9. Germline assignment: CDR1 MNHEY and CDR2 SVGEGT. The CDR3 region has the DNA TGTGCCAGCAGTTGGCGGGAGTTAAGGCTCACCGGGGAGCTGTTTTTT. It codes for CASSWRELRLTGELFF.

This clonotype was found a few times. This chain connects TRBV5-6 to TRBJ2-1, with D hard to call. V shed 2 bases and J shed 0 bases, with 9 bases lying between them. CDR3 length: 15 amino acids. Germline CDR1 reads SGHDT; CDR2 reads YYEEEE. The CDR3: CASSLTESSYNEQFF. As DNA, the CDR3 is TGTGCCAGCAGCTTAACGGAAAGCTCCTACAATGAGCAGTTCTTC.

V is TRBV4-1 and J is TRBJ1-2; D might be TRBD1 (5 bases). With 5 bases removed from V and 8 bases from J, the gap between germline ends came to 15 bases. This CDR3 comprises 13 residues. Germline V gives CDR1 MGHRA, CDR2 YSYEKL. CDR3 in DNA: TGCGCCAGCAGCTCAAGGTCAGGGTTCGGCTACACCTTC. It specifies CASSSRSGFGYTF.

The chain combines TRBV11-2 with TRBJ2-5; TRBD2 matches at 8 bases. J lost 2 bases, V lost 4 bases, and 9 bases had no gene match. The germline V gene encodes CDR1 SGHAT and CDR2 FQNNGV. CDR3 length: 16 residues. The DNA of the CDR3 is TGTGCCAGCAGCTCTCTCGGACTAGCACCTCAAGAGACCCAGTACTTC. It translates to CASSSLGLAPQETQYF.

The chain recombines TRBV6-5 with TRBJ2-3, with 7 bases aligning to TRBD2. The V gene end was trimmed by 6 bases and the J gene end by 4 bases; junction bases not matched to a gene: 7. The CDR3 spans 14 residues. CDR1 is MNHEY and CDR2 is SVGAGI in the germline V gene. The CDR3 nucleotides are TGTGCCAGCAGCTTAGCGGGCCTTCCAGATACGCAGTATTTT. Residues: CASSLAGLPDTQYF.

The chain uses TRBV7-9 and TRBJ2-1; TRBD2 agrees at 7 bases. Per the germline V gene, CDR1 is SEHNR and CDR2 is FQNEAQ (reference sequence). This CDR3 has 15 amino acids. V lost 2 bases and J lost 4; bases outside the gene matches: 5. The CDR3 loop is CASSLSPSGYNEQFF. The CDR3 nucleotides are TGTGCCAGCAGCTTATCCCCTAGCGGTTACAATGAGCAGTTCTTC.